A selection of T cell receptor beta chains follows, all from one sample in a study of blood T cell repertoires in COVID-19. The repertoire was sequenced with immunoSEQ multiplex PCR; TCRdb's copy has only in-frame clones and lacks some. The sample lists over 150,000 clones; 84% were seen once. The sequenced material came from peripheral blood. These receptors came from a man younger than 35 with active or convalescent COVID-19. The CDR3 runs from the conserved cysteine through the conserved F or W. A D gene is named only where the DNA matches it firmly. The size of a clone is reported for some rows only, either as once, few or many, or as a class for expanded clones.

TRBJ1-5 | - | - | TRBV7-2 | CASSLSGRESQPQHF | TGTGCCAGCAGCTTAAGTGGGAGGGAATCTCAGCCCCAGCATTTT
TRBJ1-1 | - | - | TRBV10-1 | CASSASSGPGSAFF | TGCGCCAGCAGTGCTTCCTCAGGGCCCGGCTCAGCTTTCTTT
TRBJ1-2 | - | - | TRBV6-5 | CASSRRQEVNGYTF | TGTGCCAGCAGCCGAAGACAGGAGGTCAATGGCTACACCTTC
TRBJ1-2 | - | - | TRBV3-1/TRBV3-2 | CASSQVQYYGYTF | TGTGCCAGCAGCCAAGTTCAATACTATGGCTACACCTTC
TRBJ2-2 | TRBD2 | - | TRBV9 | CASSEGLALGTNTGELFF | TGTGCCAGCAGCGAGGGACTAGCGTTAGGAACGAACACCGGGGAGCTGTTTTTT
TRBJ1-5 | TRBD1 | - | TRBV4-1 | CASSQDDRGSNQPQHF | TGCGCCAGCAGCCAGGACGACAGGGGGAGCAATCAGCCCCAGCATTTT
TRBJ2-7 | - | - | TRBV5-1 | CASSLGLGLYEQYF | TGCGCCAGCAGCTTGGGACTTGGGTTATACGAGCAGTACTTC
TRBJ1-2 | TRBD1 | - | TRBV27 | CASATRGQGRGGYTF | TGTGCCAGCGCCACTCGGGGACAGGGTAGGGGTGGCTACACCTTC
TRBJ2-7 | - | - | TRBV5-8 | CASSLEGGPYEQYF | TGTGCCAGCAGCTTGGAGGGGGGGCCCTACGAGCAGTACTTC
TRBJ2-1 | TRBD2 | - | TRBV10-1 | CASSVQRGGRDNEQFF | TGCGCCAGCAGTGTCCAGCGGGGGGGCCGGGACAATGAGCAGTTCTTC
TRBJ2-1 | TRBD1 | - | TRBV5-6 | CASSYRGLVYNEQFF | TGTGCCAGCAGTTACAGGGGGCTGGTCTACAATGAGCAGTTCTTC
TRBJ2-7 | - | - | TRBV7-9 | CASSLEVGSKEQYF | TGTGCCAGCAGCTTAGAGGTTGGGAGTAAGGAGCAGTACTTC
TRBJ2-1 | TRBD2 | - | TRBV27 | CASSSGGGPYNEQFF | TGTGCCAGCAGTTCCGGGGGGGGGCCCTACAATGAGCAGTTCTTC
TRBJ1-5 | TRBD1 | - | TRBV30 | CAWSRQGLGQPQHF | TGTGCCTGGAGTAGACAGGGACTAGGCCAGCCCCAGCATTTT
TRBJ1-2 | - | - | TRBV9 | CASSGSAGAYGYTF | TGTGCCAGCAGCGGCAGCGCGGGAGCCTATGGCTACACCTTC
TRBJ2-7 | - | few | TRBV10-2 | CASSEYSYSYEQYF | TGCGCCAGCAGTGAGTATTCCTACAGCTACGAGCAGTACTTC
TRBJ1-2 | - | - | TRBV6-5 | CASSYPTGSGVEGYTF | TGTGCCAGCAGTTACCCCACAGGGTCTGGTGTAGAAGGCTACACCTTC
TRBJ2-4 | TRBD1 | - | TRBV5-3 | CARSLDFRTGGAKNIQYF | TGTGCCAGAAGCTTGGATTTCCGGACAGGGGGGGCCAAAAACATTCAGTACTTC
TRBJ1-2 | TRBD1 | - | TRBV2 | CASEGTGVYGYTF | TGTGCCAGCGAGGGGACAGGGGTATATGGCTACACCTTC
TRBJ2-1 | TRBD2 | - | TRBV10-3 | CAISGTSGDNEQFF | TGTGCCATCAGTGGCACTAGCGGGGACAATGAGCAGTTCTTC
TRBJ2-1 | TRBD2 | - | TRBV5-1 | CASSVGTSGGRWFF | TGCGCCAGCAGCGTCGGGACTAGCGGAGGGAGGTGGTTCTTC
TRBJ1-1 | - | - | TRBV2 | CASKRDLTEAFF | TGTGCCAGCAAGCGAGACTTAACTGAAGCTTTCTTT